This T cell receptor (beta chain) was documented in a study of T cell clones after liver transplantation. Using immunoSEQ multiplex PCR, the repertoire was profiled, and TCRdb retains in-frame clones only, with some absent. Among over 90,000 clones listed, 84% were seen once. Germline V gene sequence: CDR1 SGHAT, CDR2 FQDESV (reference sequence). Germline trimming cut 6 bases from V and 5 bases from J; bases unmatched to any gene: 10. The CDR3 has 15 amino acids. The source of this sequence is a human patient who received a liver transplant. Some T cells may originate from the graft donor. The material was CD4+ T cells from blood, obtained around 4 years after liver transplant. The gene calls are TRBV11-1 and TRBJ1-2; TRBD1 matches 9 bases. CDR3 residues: CASRHNTGGRYGYTF. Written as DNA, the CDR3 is TGTGCCAGCAGACATAACACAGGGGGCCGTTATGGCTACACCTTC.